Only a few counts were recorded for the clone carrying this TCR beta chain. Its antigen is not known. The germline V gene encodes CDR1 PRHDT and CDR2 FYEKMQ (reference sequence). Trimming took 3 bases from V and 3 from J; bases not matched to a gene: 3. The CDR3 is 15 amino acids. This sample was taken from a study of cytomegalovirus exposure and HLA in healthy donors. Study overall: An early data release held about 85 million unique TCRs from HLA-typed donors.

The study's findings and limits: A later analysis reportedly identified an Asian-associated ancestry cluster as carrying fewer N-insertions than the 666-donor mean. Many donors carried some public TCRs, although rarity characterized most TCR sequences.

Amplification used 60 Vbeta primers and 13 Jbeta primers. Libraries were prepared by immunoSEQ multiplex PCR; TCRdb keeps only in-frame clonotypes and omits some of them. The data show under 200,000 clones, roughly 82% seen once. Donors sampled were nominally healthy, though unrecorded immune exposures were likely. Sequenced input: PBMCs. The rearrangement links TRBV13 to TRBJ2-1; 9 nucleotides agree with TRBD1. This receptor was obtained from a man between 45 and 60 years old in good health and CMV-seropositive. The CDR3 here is CASSLGTGSYNEQFF. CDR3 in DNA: TGTGCCAGCAGCTTGGGGACAGGGAGCTACAATGAGCAGTTCTTC.